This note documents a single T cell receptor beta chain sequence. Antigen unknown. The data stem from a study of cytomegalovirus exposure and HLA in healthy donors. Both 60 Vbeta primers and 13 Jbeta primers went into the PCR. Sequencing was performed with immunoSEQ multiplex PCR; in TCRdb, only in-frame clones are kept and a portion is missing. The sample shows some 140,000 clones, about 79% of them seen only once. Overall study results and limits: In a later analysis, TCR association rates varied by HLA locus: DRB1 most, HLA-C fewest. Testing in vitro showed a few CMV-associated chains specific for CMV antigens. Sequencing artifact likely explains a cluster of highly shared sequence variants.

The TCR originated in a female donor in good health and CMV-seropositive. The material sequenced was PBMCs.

The CDR3 spells CASSLAILAGVEQYF. DNA of the CDR3: TGTGCCAGCAGCTTAGCGATCCTAGCGGGGGTCGAGCAGTACTTC. The V and J genes are TRBV11-2 and TRBJ2-7; 10 nucleotides align to TRBD2. The CDR3 is 15 residues long. Germline-derived CDR1 and CDR2 are SGHAT and FQNNGV. V was pared by 1 base and J by 6 bases, with 6 bases of the junction left unmatched.